This T cell receptor (beta chain) was sequenced for a study of identical twins. TCRdb analysed the 5' RACE reads with MiXCR anew, one entry per CDR3 protein. The data hold 650,000 to 750,000 distinct CDR3 sequences, with 21% observed a single time. This clonotype was seen more than once but under ten times. These data also featured in a second study, about T cells expressing NK-cell markers.

This TCR was recovered from a woman between 18 and 30 years old in good health. The source material was PBMCs.

The CDR3 DNA follows: TGTGCCAGCAGCTCCGGGACAGGGTGGGTTGAAGAGACCCAGTACTTC. Encoded protein: CASSSGTGWVEETQYF. The rearrangement links TRBV6-1 to TRBJ2-5, with TRBD1 matching over 9 bases. CDR3 length: 16 residues. CDR1 is MNHNS and CDR2 is SASEGT in the germline V gene. J gave up 3 bases and V 6 bases, and 11 bases lay outside the gene matches.